A single sample is the source of the 29 T cell receptor beta chains below, sequenced in a study of blood T cell repertoires in COVID-19. Assay: immunoSEQ multiplex PCR; the TCRdb copy retains only in-frame clones and omits some. The sample has some 88,000 clones; approximately 81% are singletons. Sequenced sample: peripheral blood. The receptors derive from a woman in her 70s with acute or convalescent COVID-19.

The chain combines TRBV6-2 or TRBV6-3 with TRBJ2-1; 14 bases line up with TRBD2. Germline assignment: CDR1 MNHEY and CDR2 SVGEGT. V lost 0 bases to trimming and J lost 10 bases; unmatched junction nucleotides: 8. This CDR3 has 17 amino acids. The CDR3 region has the DNA TGTGCCAGCAGTTACTCGAGTGGGACTAGCGGGAGTGGAGAGCAGTTCTTC. Its translation is CASSYSSGTSGSGEQFF.

This clone was observed a few times. The chain couples TRBV5-1 to TRBJ2-5, with 7 bases fitting TRBD2. Germline assignment: CDR1 SGHRS and CDR2 YFSETQ. CDR3 length: 15 amino acids. With 4 bases clipped from V and 1 base from J, the junction kept 7 bases outside the gene matches. The DNA of the CDR3 is TGCGCCAGCAGCCGCCAGTCTAGCGGCCAAGAGACCCAGTACTTC. Its protein is CASSRQSSGQETQYF.

The chain combines TRBV19 with TRBJ1-5; 7 bases agree with TRBD1. CDR3 size: 15 residues. Trimming took 5 bases from V and 2 from J; bases not matched to a gene: 6. Germline CDR1 is LNHDA and CDR2 is SQIVND (reference sequence). For the CDR3, the DNA is TGTGCCAGTAGTTCACAGGGGTTGGGCAATCAGCCCCAGCATTTT. This encodes CASSSQGLGNQPQHF. The full variable domain, in which reference TRBV19 and TRBJ1-5 provide the parts outside the CDR3, is DGGITQSPKYLFRKEGQNVTLSCEQNLNHDAMYWYRQDPGQGLRLIYYSQIVNDFQKGDIAEGYSVSREKKESFPLTVTSAQKNPTAFYLCASSSQGLGNQPQHFGDGTRLSIL.

This chain connects TRBV12-3 or TRBV12-4 to TRBJ1-5; D is unclear. Trimming took off 5 bases at V and 5 bases at J, with 10 bases between the two ends. This CDR3 contains 13 residues. CDR3 in amino acids: CASSQYSDQPQHF. CDR3 nucleotides: TGTGCCAGCAGTCAATATTCGGATCAGCCCCAGCATTTT.

The sample holds a few counts of this clone. V usage is TRBV7-9 and J usage is TRBJ1-3; 9 positions agree with TRBD1. The V gene end was trimmed by 5 bases and the J gene end by 0 bases; junction bases not matched to a gene: 2. The CDR3 runs to 15 residues. Per germline, CDR1 SEHNR and CDR2 FQNEAQ (reference sequence). In nucleotides, the CDR3 is TGTGCCAGCAGCGCGGACAGGGGCTCTGGAAACACCATATATTTT. This sequence encodes CASSADRGSGNTIYF.

This clone was detected a few times. The chain employs TRBV27 and TRBJ1-6; a possible D gene is TRBD1 (5 bases). This CDR3 region has 19 residues. The V end lost 0 bases, the J end lost 13 bases, and 28 bases lay between the germline ends. CDR1 and CDR2 from the germline V gene are MNHEY and SMNVEV (reference sequence). This CDR3 is CASSLSLRRGVGGTLPLHF. As DNA, the CDR3 is TGTGCCAGCAGTTTATCTCTGAGACGGGGGGTCGGGGGTACCCTCCCCCTCCACTTT.

This clone was seen a single time. V and J are TRBV6-1 and TRBJ2-5; 8 bases line up with TRBD1. The CDR3 spans 18 residues. V gave up 4 bases and J gave up 0 bases; unmatched junction bases: 13. The germline CDR1 and CDR2 sequences are MNHNS and SASEGT. CDR3 residues: CASSGRDRIVPYQETQYF. As DNA, the CDR3 is TGTGCCAGCAGTGGGCGGGACAGGATCGTCCCCTACCAAGAGACCCAGTACTTC.

The rearrangement uses TRBV6-6 and TRBJ1-5; 8 nucleotides line up with TRBD1. This CDR3 is built from 14 residues. V lost 5 bases to trimming and J lost 6 bases; unmatched junction nucleotides: 6. Germline assignment: CDR1 MNHNY and CDR2 SVGAGI (reference sequence). In nucleotides, the CDR3 is TGTGCCAGCAGTAACCCAGGGGGCAGTCAGCCCCAGCATTTT. Protein: CASSNPGGSQPQHF.

This clone was recorded a few times. The chain couples TRBV7-2 to TRBJ1-5; the match to TRBD1 covers 11 bases. This CDR3 contains 16 residues. After removal of 5 bases from V and 4 bases from J, the junction contained 7 bases not matched to a gene. Germline V gene lookup returns CDR1 SGHTA and CDR2 FQGNSA. The CDR3: CASSPRDRGRNQPQHF. Written as DNA, the CDR3 is TGTGCCAGCAGCCCCCGGGACAGGGGGAGAAATCAGCCCCAGCATTTT.

This rearrangement joins TRBV18 to TRBJ2-5, with 8 bases lining up with TRBD1. The CDR3 covers 14 residues. J lost 4 bases, V lost 4 bases, and 5 bases had no gene match. CDR1 and CDR2 (germline): KGHSH, LQKENI. CDR3 amino acids: CASSRTGGRETQYF. CDR3 sequence (DNA): TGTGCCAGCTCACGAACAGGGGGGCGAGAGACCCAGTACTTC.

Only one count was recorded for this clone. The chain combines TRBV30 with TRBJ2-7, with 7 nucleotides matching TRBD2. In germline, CDR1 is GTSNPN, CDR2 SVGIG (reference sequence). J was trimmed by 4 bases and V by 5 bases; bases with no gene match: 14. The CDR3 has 15 amino acids. CDR3 coding DNA: TGTGCCTGGGGCAAGTTTCTAAGGGGACTATACGAGCAGTACGTC. This encodes CAWGKFLRGLYEQYV.

J is TRBJ1-2 and V is TRBV15, with 9 bases fitting TRBD1. The germline CDR1 and CDR2 sequences are LNHNV and YYDKDF (reference sequence). V shed 0 bases and J 2 bases; nucleotides not matched to a gene: 7. The CDR3 is 17 residues long. CDR3 protein: CATSRDRGTGRNYGYTF. The CDR3 DNA follows: TGTGCCACCAGCAGAGATCGCGGGACAGGGAGAAACTATGGCTACACCTTC.

The chain has TRBV30 and TRBJ2-3; 10 nucleotides match TRBD2. The CDR3 totals 14 residues. Germline V CDR1 and CDR2: GTSNPN, SVGIG (reference sequence). After removal of 4 bases from V and 4 bases from J, the junction contained 5 bases not matched to a gene. The CDR3 region is CAWNQREGADTQYF. In nucleotides, the CDR3 is TGTGCCTGGAATCAGCGGGAGGGCGCAGATACGCAGTATTTT.

This rearrangement joins TRBV24-1 to TRBJ2-3, with D possibly being TRBD2 (5 bases). The germline CDR1 and CDR2 sequences are KGHDR and SFDVKD. The CDR3 is 17 amino acids. V lost 4 bases and J 0 bases, leaving 16 bases between the germline ends. CDR3 in DNA: TGTGCCACCAGTGACCTACCCAGCGGATCTAGCACAGATACGCAGTATTTT. Amino acid sequence: CATSDLPSGSSTDTQYF.

The genes are TRBV10-3 and TRBJ2-1, with 7 bases lining up with TRBD2. This CDR3 spans 15 amino acids. Germline V lookup: CDR1 ENHRY, CDR2 SYGVKD. V dropped 4 bases and J dropped 0; count of bases not matched to a gene: 3. CDR3 in amino acids: CAISGGGTSYNEQFF. In DNA form, the CDR3 reads TGTGCCATCAGTGGGGGGGGGACCTCCTACAATGAGCAGTTCTTC.

This sequence joins TRBV5-1 and TRBJ2-2; tentative D call: TRBD2 (6 bases). The CDR3 extends over 14 amino acids. Germline lookup yields CDR1 SGHRS and CDR2 YFSETQ. The V and J ends lost 0 bases and 6 bases respectively, with 9 bases between them. CDR3 DNA: TGCGCCAGCAGCTTGGCCGGGGAGGCCGGGGAGCTGTTTTTT. This gives the protein CASSLAGEAGELFF. Looking up the rest from reference TRBV5-1 and TRBJ2-2 gives the full variable domain: KAGVTQTPRYLIKTRGQQVTLSCSPISGHRSVSWYQQTPGQGLQFLFEYFSETQRNKGNFPGRFSGRQFSNSRSEMNVSTLELGDSALYLCASSLAGEAGELFFGEGSRLTVL.

The J gene is TRBJ2-5, the V gene TRBV5-4; 10 nucleotides agree with TRBD2. Germline V lookup: CDR1 SGHNT, CDR2 YYREEE (reference sequence). The J segment lost 9 bases and the V segment lost 4 bases, leaving 12 bases of the junction unmatched. The length of the CDR3 is 15 residues. This CDR3 reads CASSGKRGGELAQYF. CDR3 DNA sequence: TGTGCCAGCAGCGGAAAGCGGGGGGGCGAATTGGCCCAGTACTTC.

The chain uses TRBV5-1 and TRBJ2-3; 8 bases align to TRBD2. From germline, CDR1 is SGHRS and CDR2 YFSETQ. V was clipped by 4 bases and J by 3 bases; unmatched bases: 13. The CDR3 runs to 17 residues. The CDR3 sequence is CASSHLGSAGVTDTQYF. The CDR3 nucleotides read TGCGCCAGCAGCCACCTTGGCTCAGCGGGAGTTACAGATACGCAGTATTTT.

V gene TRBV28 combines with J gene TRBJ1-6; D might be TRBD1 (6 bases). There are 16 residues in the CDR3. Germline CDR1 is MDHEN and CDR2 is SYDVKM. The ends were cut back, 4 bases at V and 9 bases at J, with 19 bases in the middle. The CDR3 loop is CASSSLRRQEGSPLHF. The CDR3 nucleotides read TGTGCCAGCAGTTCCCTTAGGAGACAGGAAGGTTCACCCCTCCACTTT.

The genes are TRBV5-6 and TRBJ1-5; 9 bases agree with TRBD1. From germline, CDR1 is SGHDT and CDR2 YYEEEE. V lost 0 bases to trimming and J lost 0 bases; unmatched junction nucleotides: 4. The CDR3 contains 17 residues. The CDR3 coding sequence is TGTGCCAGCAGCTTGGACAGGGGGCTTGGTAGCAATCAGCCCCAGCATTTT. As protein: CASSLDRGLGSNQPQHF.

The rearrangement links TRBV5-4 to TRBJ1-1; D is perhaps TRBD1 (6 bases). The V gene lost 0 bases and the J gene lost 7 bases, with 10 bases spanning the gap. Per germline, CDR1 SGHNT and CDR2 YYREEE (reference sequence). The CDR3 totals 13 residues. CDR3 loop: CASSLDRAGEAFF. The CDR3, as DNA: TGTGCCAGCAGCTTGGACAGGGCGGGTGAAGCTTTCTTT.

V is TRBV2 and J is TRBJ2-1; the D is unclear. Germline V lookup: CDR1 SNHLY, CDR2 FYNNEI. Trimming took off 8 bases at V and 4 bases at J, with 18 bases between the two ends. The CDR3 totals 15 residues. In DNA, the CDR3 is TGTGCCAGCCCGAGGTCTAGAAGTTGGTACAATGAGCAGTTCTTC. Amino acid sequence: CASPRSRSWYNEQFF.

The rearrangement links TRBV12-5 to TRBJ2-2, with 8 bases aligning to TRBD2. The CDR3 has 15 residues. Germline CDR1 is LGHNT and CDR2 is FRNRAP. V shed 1 base, J shed 3 bases, and the junction held 1 base outside the gene matches. CDR3 in DNA: TGTGCTAGTGGTTTGGGGGGACTAGACACCGGGGAGCTGTTTTTT. Its protein product is CASGLGGLDTGELFF.

This clone was seen only once. The chain carries TRBV5-6 and TRBJ1-5; tentatively, D is TRBD1 (5 bases). V was pared by 4 bases and J by 1 base, with 21 bases between. The CDR3 covers 18 residues. Germline CDR1 SGHDT, CDR2 YYEEEE. CDR3 protein: CASSQDRALPLSNQPQHF. Written as DNA, the CDR3 is TGTGCCAGCAGCCAAGACAGAGCGCTACCATTAAGCAATCAGCCCCAGCATTTT.

This rearrangement joins TRBV23-1 to TRBJ2-7, with 14 bases fitting TRBD2. TRBV23-1 is an open reading frame, and its role is uncertain. This CDR3 spans 19 amino acids. Losses at the gene ends were 3 bases for V and 2 bases for J; bases not matched to a gene: 12. The DNA of the CDR3 is TGCGCCAGCAGTCAGATCGGACTAGCGGGAGGATCGGAGACCTACGAGCAGTACGTC. This gives the protein CASSQIGLAGGSETYEQYV.

The genes are TRBV5-1 and TRBJ1-1, with TRBD1 as a possible D gene (5 bases). CDR1 SGHRS and CDR2 YFSETQ come from the germline V gene. The CDR3 is made up of 15 amino acids. Trimming left V 0 bases short and J 2 bases short, with 11 bases between. DNA of the CDR3: TGCGCCAGCAGCTTGGAGGCAGGGCCCAACACTGAAGCTTTCTTT. Translated, it gives CASSLEAGPNTEAFF.

The rearrangement links TRBV5-8 to TRBJ1-2, with 10 bases that match TRBD1. The junction had 6 bases not matched to a gene; V was cut back by 0 bases and J by 4 bases. Germline V gives CDR1 SGHTS, CDR2 YDEGEE. This CDR3 is built from 16 residues. CDR3 sequence reads: CASSLERQGASYGYTF. CDR3 in DNA: TGTGCCAGCAGCTTGGAACGACAGGGGGCAAGCTATGGCTACACCTTC. Looking up the rest from reference TRBV5-8 and TRBJ1-2 gives the full variable domain: EAGVTQSPTHLIKTRGQQATLRCSPISGHTSVYWYQQALGLGLQFLLWYDEGEERNRGNFPPRFSGRQFPNYSSELNVNALELEDSALYLCASSLERQGASYGYTFGSGTRLTVV.

The J gene is TRBJ2-7, the V gene TRBV6-6; tentatively, D is TRBD1 (5 bases). The CDR3 length is 13 residues. CDR1 is MNHNY and CDR2 is SVGAGI in the germline V gene (reference sequence). V was pared by 6 bases and J by 6 bases, with 15 bases between. CDR3 amino acids: CASSGQGGFEQYV. The DNA of the CDR3 is TGTGCCAGCAGCGGTCAGGGTGGGTTCGAGCAGTACGTC.

CDR3: CASSPGTGGYGYTF. In DNA, the CDR3 is TGCGCCAGCAGCCCCGGGACAGGGGGCTATGGCTACACCTTC. This chain links TRBV10-1 with TRBJ1-2; 11 bases match TRBD1. In germline, CDR1 is WNHNN, CDR2 SYGVQD (reference sequence). V lost 6 bases to trimming and J lost 4 bases; unmatched junction nucleotides: 4. The CDR3 sequence is 14 residues long.